One sample yielded the 15 T cell receptor beta chains listed below, sequenced in a study of OX40 agonist ivuxolimab in advanced cancers. Assay: immunoSEQ multiplex PCR; the TCRdb copy retains only in-frame clones and omits some. Altogether 70,000 to 95,000 clones are present, roughly 93% being singletons, with the ten largest covering over 0.65%. The source was CD4+ or CD8+ T cells sorted from blood, collected in a trial of the OX40 agonist ivuxolimab. The source of these receptors is an adult with an advanced solid tumor such as melanoma, head and neck, liver or kidney cancer.

This chain uses TRBV5-1 with TRBJ2-7, with D perhaps given as TRBD1 or TRBD2 (7 bases each). V was shortened by 4 bases and J by 2 bases, with 16 bases between the two germline ends. The CDR3 spans 15 residues. CDR1 SGHRS and CDR2 YFSETQ come from the germline V gene. CDR3 DNA sequence: TGCGCCAGCAGCCAGGGGGGGGCCGGGGCCTACGAGCAGTACTTC. Translation: CASSQGGAGAYEQYF.

V gene TRBV4-1 combines with J gene TRBJ1-6; TRBD1 matches 8 bases. J lost 0 bases, V lost 6 bases, and 19 bases had no gene match. Germline-derived CDR1 and CDR2 are MGHRA and YSYEKL. This CDR3 has 21 residues. This CDR3 is CASRKQTGDRVGGSYNSPLHF. The CDR3 nucleotides are TGCGCCAGCAGGAAACAGACAGGGGACCGAGTTGGAGGCTCCTATAATTCACCCCTCCACTTT.

The chain links TRBV6-5 to TRBJ1-2; tentative D call: TRBD1 (5 bases). This CDR3 has 14 residues. Trimming took off 3 bases at V and 0 bases at J, with 8 bases between the two ends. Germline lookup yields CDR1 MNHEY and CDR2 SVGAGI. CDR3: CASSYLGANYGYTF. CDR3 bases: TGTGCCAGCAGTTATTTGGGGGCTAACTATGGCTACACCTTC.

The chain is built from TRBV18 and TRBJ1-2, with D unresolved. The CDR3 runs 18 residues. V shed 2 bases and J shed 1 base, with 20 bases lying between them. In germline, CDR1 is KGHSH, CDR2 LQKENI. CDR3 nucleotide sequence: TGTGCCAGCTCACCATCGGGCCCTGCAATTATTCTTAACTATGGCTACACCTTC. Encoded protein: CASSPSGPAIILNYGYTF.

The rearrangement uses TRBV6-1 and TRBJ1-6, with D maybe TRBD1 (6 bases). The germline V gene encodes CDR1 MNHNS and CDR2 SASEGT. CDR3 length: 14 amino acids. Trimming left V 6 bases short and J 6 bases short, with 12 bases between. For the CDR3, the DNA is TGTGCCAGCAGCCCGACAGGCCTTAATTCACCCCTCCACTTT. Protein: CASSPTGLNSPLHF.

Only one count was recorded for this clone. This chain connects TRBV21-1 to TRBJ2-5; no check of the table's D call, TRBD1, against the DNA was made. TRBV21-1 is annotated as a pseudogene. This CDR3 spans 14 amino acids. The CDR3 DNA reads TGTGCCAGCAAAGCCATACAGATCCAAGAGACCCAGTACTTC. Protein sequence: CASKAIQIQETQYF.

The CDR3 reads CASSPAGPYGYTF. The CDR3 DNA follows: TGTGCCAGCAGCCCAGCGGGTCCTTATGGCTACACCTTC. The chain joins TRBV9 to TRBJ1-2, with no clear D. V was shortened by 4 bases and J by 5 bases, with 12 bases between the two germline ends. The germline gives CDR1 SGDLS, CDR2 YYNGEE. This CDR3 has 13 residues.

The V gene is TRBV29-1, the J gene TRBJ2-7, with D perhaps assigned TRBD1 or TRBD2 (6 bases each). V was clipped by 6 bases and J by 2 bases, with 11 bases between them. Germline values: CDR1 SQVTM, CDR2 ANQGSEA. This CDR3 comprises 12 residues. CDR3 region: CSVGGGPYEQYF. The CDR3 nucleotides are TGCAGCGTCGGAGGGGGACCCTACGAGCAGTACTTC.

The gene calls are TRBV6-5 and TRBJ2-5, with D unclear. V lost 4 bases and J lost 5, with 14 bases in between. The CDR3 spans 14 residues. Germline lookup yields CDR1 MNHEY and CDR2 SVGAGI. The CDR3 bases are TGTGCCAGCAGTTCCTTCGGCTATAGCGAGACCCAGTACTTC. As protein: CASSSFGYSETQYF.

The CDR3 coding sequence is TGCGCCAGCAGCCAGAGCAACATACCGGGACTAGCGGGAGCCTACGAGCAGTACTTC. Translated, it gives CASSQSNIPGLAGAYEQYF. The rearrangement uses TRBV4-3 and TRBJ2-7, with 14 bases lining up with TRBD2. The V and J ends lost 3 bases and 2 bases, in that order; junction bases with no gene match: 12. The CDR3 covers 19 residues. Germline V gene sequence: CDR1 LGHNA, CDR2 YSLEER.

The J gene is TRBJ2-3, the V gene TRBV7-2; 9 bases agree with TRBD2. The CDR3 contains 15 residues. V shed 1 base and J 1 base; nucleotides not matched to a gene: 0. Per germline, CDR1 SGHTA and CDR2 FQGNSA. The CDR3 reads CASSLVAGGTDTQYF. CDR3 coding DNA: TGTGCCAGCAGCTTAGTAGCGGGAGGCACAGATACGCAGTATTTT.

DNA for the CDR3: TGCAGCGCGTTTGACGGGCCTGAAGCTTTCTTT. Residues: CSAFDGPEAFF. The J gene is TRBJ1-1, the V gene TRBV29-1; D not certain. This CDR3 region has 11 residues. The V end lost 7 bases, the J end lost 6 bases, and 12 bases lay between the germline ends. Germline CDR1 reads SQVTM; CDR2 reads ANQGSEA.

The chain carries TRBV28 and TRBJ2-2, with no clear D. CDR3 size: 13 residues. Germline V gives CDR1 MDHEN, CDR2 SYDVKM. V lost 3 bases and J 2 bases, leaving 4 bases between the germline ends. CDR3: CASSFPNTGELFF. In DNA, the CDR3 is TGTGCCAGCAGTTTCCCAAACACCGGGGAGCTGTTTTTT.

The CDR3 loop is CAISNPRGHGGELFF. CDR3 DNA: TGTGCCATCTCAAACCCCCGGGGGCACGGCGGGGAGCTGTTTTTT. The rearrangement links TRBV19 to TRBJ2-2; D is possibly TRBD1 or TRBD2 (6 bases each). The ends were cut back, 10 bases at V and 7 bases at J, with 22 bases in the middle. Looked up from germline, CDR1 is LNHDA and CDR2 is SQIVND (reference sequence). The CDR3 is 15 amino acids. The entire variable domain, with the rest obtained from reference TRBV19 and TRBJ2-2, is as follows: DGGITQSPKYLFRKEGQNVTLSCEQNLNHDAMYWYRQDPGQGLRLIYYSQIVNDFQKGDIAEGYSVSREKKESFPLTVTSAQKNPTAFYLCAISNPRGHGGELFFGEGSRLTVL.

The chain is built from TRBV30 and TRBJ2-3; D unresolved. Between the trimmed V and J ends, which lost 0 bases and 2 bases, there was a span of 12 bases. There are 15 residues in the CDR3. Germline CDR1 and CDR2: GTSNPN and SVGIG (reference sequence). Written as DNA, the CDR3 is TGTGCCTGGAGTGTAGCTTTCTCAACCACAGATACGCAGTATTTT. It codes for CAWSVAFSTTDTQYF.